This T cell receptor beta chain was identified during a study of response to subunit inactivated influenza vaccine. This clonotype came up many times. Its antigen is unknown. Broader study findings: With each seasonal influenza vaccination, the authors suggested, few new T cells are recruited.

CDR1 SQVTM and CDR2 ANQGSEA come from the germline V gene. The CDR3 extends over 13 amino acids. V shed 5 bases and J shed 0 bases, with 11 bases lying between them. TCRdb re-derived calls from the RT-PCR reads in MiXCR, one entry per CDR3 protein. The top ten clones hold around 13% of a sample with 500,000 to 550,000 distinct CDR3 sequences, roughly 7.6% of them seen once. The origin of this receptor is a man between 50 and 75 years old who received an inactivated influenza vaccine. Sequenced material: PBMCs from blood, taken around 25 months after vaccination. This chain connects TRBV29-1 to TRBJ2-7; a possible D gene is TRBD1 (5 bases). This CDR3 is CSVRTLSSYEQYF. CDR3 nucleotide sequence: TGCAGCGTTCGGACACTCAGCTCCTACGAGCAGTACTTC.